What follows describes a single T cell receptor (beta chain). What it binds is unknown. These data originate in a study of shared clonotypes between healthy human individuals. Study-wide context: The composition of the donors was a couple of women and a few men aged 18 to 49. Whole-study findings and limits: Only blood samples were collected, and tissue repertoires likely differ. Generally, naive subsets (rather than memory subsets) showed larger estimated richness.

CD4+ cells underwent separation, giving CD45RA+ naive and CD45RA-negative memory subsets. The CDR3 sequence is 14 residues long. Germline CDR1 and CDR2: ENHRY and SYGVKD. V was pared by 0 bases and J by 4 bases, with 10 bases between. Sequencing used immunoSEQ multiplex PCR; TCRdb keeps in-frame clones, though not all of them. There are about 2.3 million clones in the sample; over 85% occur only once, and about 0.37% lies in the top ten. The sample taken for sequencing was naive CD4+ T cells from PBMCs. Subset indicated: CD45RA+ positively selected. The clonotype was recovered from a man between 18 and 29 years old in good health. Some clones in this sample may be carry-over from other donors' samples. This rearrangement joins TRBV10-3 to TRBJ2-7, with D uncertain. CDR3 in DNA: TGTGCCATCAGTGAGTCTACCAGGTTATACGAGCAGTACTTC. Translated, it gives CAISESTRLYEQYF.